This T cell receptor (beta chain) was observed in a study of cytomegalovirus exposure and HLA in healthy donors. On the study more broadly: Among roughly 190 million T cells, an earlier analysis found 90 million to 130 million unique TCR beta sequences. The study, taken as a whole, reports: Indistinguishable V segments such as TRBV6-2 and TRBV6-3 were excluded.

13 Jbeta primers and 60 Vbeta primers were used for the PCR. Clones were sequenced by immunoSEQ multiplex PCR, and TCRdb holds only the in-frame ones, with some missing. The table has tens of thousands of clones, about 53% seen once. V dropped 6 bases and J dropped 0; count of bases not matched to a gene: 4. In germline, CDR1 is KGHSH, CDR2 LQKENI. CDR3 length: 14 residues. This clone has a single count. Antigen: not known. This same CDR3 is encoded by further DNA sequences in the sample. The TCR was taken from a middle-aged woman in good health and CMV-seropositive. The chain joins TRBV18 to TRBJ2-7; TRBD1 matches at 8 bases. The specimen sequenced was PBMCs. The CDR3 DNA reads TGTGCCAGCTCCCGGGACAGGAGCTCCTACGAGCAGTACTTC. It codes for CASSRDRSSYEQYF.